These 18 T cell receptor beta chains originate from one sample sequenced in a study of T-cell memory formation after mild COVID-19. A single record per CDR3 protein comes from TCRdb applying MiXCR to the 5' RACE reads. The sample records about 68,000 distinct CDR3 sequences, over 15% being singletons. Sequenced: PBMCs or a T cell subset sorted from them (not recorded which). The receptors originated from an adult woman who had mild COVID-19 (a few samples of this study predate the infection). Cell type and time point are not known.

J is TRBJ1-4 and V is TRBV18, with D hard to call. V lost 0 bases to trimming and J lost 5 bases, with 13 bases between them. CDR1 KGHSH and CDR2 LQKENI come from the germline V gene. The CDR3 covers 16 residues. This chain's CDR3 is CASSPPSAPGNEKLFF. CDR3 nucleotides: TGTGCCAGCTCACCACCTTCTGCCCCGGGGAATGAAAAACTGTTTTTT.

This CDR3 is CAIRVGAEAFF. The CDR3 coding sequence is TGTGCCATCCGGGTAGGGGCGGAAGCTTTCTTT. The V gene is TRBV19, the J gene TRBJ1-1; D may be TRBD1 (5 bases). This CDR3 is 11 amino acids long. Germline V lookup: CDR1 LNHDA, CDR2 SQIVND (reference sequence). Trimming left V 10 bases short and J 8 bases short, with 14 bases between. The full variable domain, rest sourced from reference TRBV19 and TRBJ1-1, is DGGITQSPKYLFRKEGQNVTLSCEQNLNHDAMYWYRQDPGQGLRLIYYSQIVNDFQKGDIAEGYSVSREKKESFPLTVTSAQKNPTAFYLCAIRVGAEAFFGQGTRLTVV.

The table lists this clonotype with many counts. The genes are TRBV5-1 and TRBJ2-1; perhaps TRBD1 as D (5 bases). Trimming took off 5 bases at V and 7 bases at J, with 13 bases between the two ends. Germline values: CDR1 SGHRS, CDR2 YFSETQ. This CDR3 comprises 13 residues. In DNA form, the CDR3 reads TGCGCCAGCAGGGTGCAGGGTCAGAATGAGCAGTTCTTC. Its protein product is CASRVQGQNEQFF.

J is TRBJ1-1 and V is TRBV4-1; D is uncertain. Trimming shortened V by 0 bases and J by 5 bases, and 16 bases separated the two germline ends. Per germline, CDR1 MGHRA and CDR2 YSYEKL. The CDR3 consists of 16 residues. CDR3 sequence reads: CASSQDMVFGGTEAFF. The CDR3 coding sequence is TGCGCCAGCAGCCAAGATATGGTCTTCGGAGGGACTGAAGCTTTCTTT.

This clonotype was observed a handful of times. CDR3 coding DNA: TGTGCCAGCAGAGGACTAGCGGGAGTAGAGACCCAGTACTTC. Translation gives CASRGLAGVETQYF. The chain recombines TRBV12-3 or TRBV12-4 with TRBJ2-5; 13 bases align to TRBD2. Losses at the gene ends were 6 bases for V and 4 bases for J; bases not matched to a gene: 2. The CDR3 runs to 14 residues.

CDR3 sequence: CASSMGLAETQYF. Here the CDR3 DNA reads TGTGCCAGCAGTATGGGACTAGCAGAGACCCAGTACTTC. The chain has TRBV5-6 and TRBJ2-5; 9 bases match TRBD2. Unmatched junction bases numbered 3, after V lost 5 bases and J lost 4 bases. Per the germline V gene, CDR1 is SGHDT and CDR2 is YYEEEE. The CDR3 covers 13 residues.

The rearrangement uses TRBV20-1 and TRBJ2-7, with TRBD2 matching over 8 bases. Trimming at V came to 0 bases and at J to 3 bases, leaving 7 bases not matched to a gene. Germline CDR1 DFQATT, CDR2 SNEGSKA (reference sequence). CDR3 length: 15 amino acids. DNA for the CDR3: TGCAGTGCTAGAGACCGCAGCGGGAGACTCTACGAGCAGTACTTC. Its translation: CSARDRSGRLYEQYF.

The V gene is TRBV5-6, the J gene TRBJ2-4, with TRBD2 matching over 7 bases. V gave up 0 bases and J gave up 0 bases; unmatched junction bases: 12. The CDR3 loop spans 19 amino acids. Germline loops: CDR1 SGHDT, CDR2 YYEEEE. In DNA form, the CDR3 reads TGTGCCAGCAGCTTGGGAGCGGGGTACGCATCAGAAGCCAAAAACATTCAGTACTTC. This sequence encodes CASSLGAGYASEAKNIQYF.

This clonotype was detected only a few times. CDR3 region: CASGLVLAGVGTGELFF. As DNA, the CDR3 is TGTGCTAGTGGTTTGGTACTAGCGGGAGTCGGGACCGGGGAGCTGTTTTTT. The chain couples TRBV12-5 to TRBJ2-2, with TRBD2 identical over 11 bases. This CDR3 is built from 17 residues. Looked up from germline, CDR1 is LGHNT and CDR2 is FRNRAP. Trimming removed 0 bases from V and 5 bases from J; junction bases left unmatched: 5.

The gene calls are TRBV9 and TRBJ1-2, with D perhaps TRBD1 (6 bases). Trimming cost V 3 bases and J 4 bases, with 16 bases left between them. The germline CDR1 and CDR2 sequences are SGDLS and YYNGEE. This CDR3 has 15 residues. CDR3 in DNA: TGTGCCAGCAGCGCCCCCGGGACATCCCGCTATGGCTACACCTTC. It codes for CASSAPGTSRYGYTF.

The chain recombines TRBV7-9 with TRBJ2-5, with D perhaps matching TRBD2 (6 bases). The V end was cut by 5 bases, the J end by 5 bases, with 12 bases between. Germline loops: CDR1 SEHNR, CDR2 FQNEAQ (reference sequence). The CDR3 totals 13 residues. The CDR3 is CASSPEGSETQYF. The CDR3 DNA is TGTGCCAGCAGCCCGGAGGGTTCGGAGACCCAGTACTTC.

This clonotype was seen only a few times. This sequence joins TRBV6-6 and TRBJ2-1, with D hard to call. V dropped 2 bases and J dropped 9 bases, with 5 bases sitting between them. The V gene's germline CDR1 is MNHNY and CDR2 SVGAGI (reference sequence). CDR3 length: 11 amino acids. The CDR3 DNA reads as TGTGCCAGCAGTTACGGTAGTGAGCAGTTCTTC. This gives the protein CASSYGSEQFF.

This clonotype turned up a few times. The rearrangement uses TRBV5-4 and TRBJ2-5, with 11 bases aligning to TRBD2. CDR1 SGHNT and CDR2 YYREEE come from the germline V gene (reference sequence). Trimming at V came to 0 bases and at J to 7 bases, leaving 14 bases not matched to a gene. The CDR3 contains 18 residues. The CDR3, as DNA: TGTGCCAGCAGCTTGGGGCCTAGCGGGGGGCCCGGAGGGGGGACCCAGTACTTC. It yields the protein CASSLGPSGGPGGGTQYF.

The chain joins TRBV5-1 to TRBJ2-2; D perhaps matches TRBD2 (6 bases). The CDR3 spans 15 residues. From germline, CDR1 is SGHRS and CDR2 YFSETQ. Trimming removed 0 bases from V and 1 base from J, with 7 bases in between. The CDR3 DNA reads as TGCGCCAGCAGCTTGGCGGGAGTGAACACCGGGGAGCTGTTTTTT. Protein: CASSLAGVNTGELFF.

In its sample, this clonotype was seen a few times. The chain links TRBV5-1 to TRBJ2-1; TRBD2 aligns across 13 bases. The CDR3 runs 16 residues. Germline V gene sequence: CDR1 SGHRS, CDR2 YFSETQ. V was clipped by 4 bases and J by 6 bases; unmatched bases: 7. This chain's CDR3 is CASSEWGLAGPNEQFF. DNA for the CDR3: TGCGCCAGCAGCGAATGGGGACTAGCGGGGCCCAATGAGCAGTTCTTC.

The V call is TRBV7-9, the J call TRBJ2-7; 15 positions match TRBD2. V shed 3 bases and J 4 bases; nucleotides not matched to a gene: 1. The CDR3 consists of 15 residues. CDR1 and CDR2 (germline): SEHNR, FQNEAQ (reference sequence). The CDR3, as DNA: TGTGCCAGCAGCTTGGGACTAGCGGGAGGTTACGAGCAGTACTTC. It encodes CASSLGLAGGYEQYF.

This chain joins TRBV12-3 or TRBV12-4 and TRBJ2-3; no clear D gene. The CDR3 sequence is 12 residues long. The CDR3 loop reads CLIQWAEDTQYF. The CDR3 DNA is TGTCTGATTCAATGGGCCGAAGATACGCAGTATTTT.

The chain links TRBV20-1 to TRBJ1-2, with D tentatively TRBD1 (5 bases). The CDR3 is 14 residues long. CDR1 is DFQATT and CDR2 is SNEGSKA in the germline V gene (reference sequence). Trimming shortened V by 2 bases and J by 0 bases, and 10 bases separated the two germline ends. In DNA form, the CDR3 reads TGCAGTGCTAGACGACAGCCTACTAACTATGGCTACACCTTC. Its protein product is CSARRQPTNYGYTF.